These T cell receptor beta chains were read from a single sample in a study of T cells in Graves' hyperthyroidism and ophthalmopathy. TCRdb re-analysed the multiplex PCR reads in MiXCR, keeping a single row per CDR3 protein. The profile covers hundreds of thousands of distinct CDR3 sequences, with about a sixth appearing a single time and approximately 3.5% taken by the ten largest. The sequencing sample was made of blood. These receptors originate from a woman in her 40s with Graves' ophthalmopathy. Both conserved end residues are part of each CDR3. A D gene is named only where the DNA matches it firmly. Part of the rows lack a size; the others show once, few, many or a class for expanded clones.

>NA|once|TRBV20-1|TRBJ2-7
CSAIKYEQYF
TGCAGTGCTATTAAGTACGAGCAGTACTTC
>NA|NA|TRBV7-3|TRBJ2-2
CASSLTLRGPNTGELFF
TGTGCCAGCAGCTTAACGTTAAGGGGCCCGAACACCGGGGAGCTGTTTTTT
>NA|many|TRBV11-2|TRBJ2-1
CASFSSYNEQFF
TGTGCCAGTTTTAGCTCCTACAATGAGCAGTTCTTC
>TRBD1|NA|TRBV20-1|TRBJ2-5
CSAFAGTGDQETQYF
TGCAGTGCTTTTGCAGGGACAGGGGACCAAGAGACCCAGTACTTC
>TRBD1|many|TRBV18|TRBJ2-7
CASSNRGTIYEQYF
TGTGCCAGCTCGAACAGGGGAACGATCTACGAGCAGTACTTC
>NA|few|TRBV4-2|TRBJ1-4
CASSHADRNNEKLFF
TGTGCCAGCAGCCATGCGGACAGAAATAATGAAAAACTGTTTTTT
>NA|few|TRBV20-1|TRBJ2-1
CSAPPGADRNEQFF
TGCAGTGCTCCGCCTGGGGCTGATCGGAATGAGCAGTTCTTC
>NA|many|TRBV20-1|TRBJ1-2
CSASRPSDYGYTF
TGCAGTGCTAGTCGGCCGTCGGACTATGGCTACACCTTC
>NA|few|TRBV20-1|TRBJ1-1
CSASSGNTEAFF
TGCAGTGCCAGCTCGGGGAACACTGAAGCTTTCTTT
>TRBD1|few|TRBV6-1|TRBJ1-1
CASSEWGTGKNTEAFF
TGTGCCAGCAGTGAATGGGGGACAGGGAAAAACACTGAAGCTTTCTTT
>TRBD1|many|TRBV3-1|TRBJ1-5
CASSLGTANQPQHF
TGTGCCAGCAGCCTGGGGACAGCAAATCAGCCCCAGCATTTT
>TRBD1|NA|TRBV6-1|TRBJ2-3
CACKQGLSTDTQYF
TGTGCCTGTAAACAGGGGCTTAGCACAGATACGCAGTATTTT
>NA|few|TRBV19|TRBJ1-5
CASSQRWSQPQHF
TGTGCCAGTAGCCAGAGATGGAGTCAGCCCCAGCATTTT
>TRBD2|few|TRBV28|TRBJ2-2
CASSIAGWNTGELFF
TGTGCCAGCAGTATAGCGGGTTGGAACACCGGGGAGCTGTTTTTT
>NA|many|TRBV30|TRBJ1-1
CAWRELDTEAFF
TGTGCCTGGAGGGAATTAGACACTGAAGCTTTCTTT
>TRBD1|NA|TRBV2|TRBJ1-2
CASRRDRANYGYTF
TGTGCCAGCAGGAGGGACAGAGCTAACTATGGCTACACCTTC
>NA|NA|TRBV10-2|TRBJ2-1
CASSPGPGNYNEQFF
TGCGCCAGCAGTCCCGGGCCGGGAAACTACAATGAGCAGTTCTTC
>TRBD1|many|TRBV2|TRBJ1-2
CASSVSDEPGQRSGSDGYTF
TGTGCCAGCAGTGTATCGGACGAACCGGGACAGAGATCCGGGTCCGATGGCTACACCTTC
>TRBD1|few|TRBV7-9|TRBJ1-5
CASSDGQVNQPQHF
TGTGCCAGCAGCGACGGACAGGTAAATCAGCCCCAGCATTTT
>NA|NA|TRBV19|TRBJ1-1
CASSMEQPNTEAFF
TGTGCCAGTAGTATGGAGCAGCCGAACACTGAAGCTTTCTTT
>TRBD2|NA|TRBV12-3/TRBV12-4|TRBJ2-5
CASSSPGLAEETQYF
TGTGCCAGCAGTTCCCCGGGACTAGCGGAGGAGACCCAGTACTTC
>TRBD1|many|TRBV5-1|TRBJ1-1
CASTFWTGPMNTEAFF
TGCGCCAGCACCTTTTGGACAGGGCCCATGAACACTGAAGCTTTCTTT
>NA|few|TRBV6-1|TRBJ1-3
CASSGRLTVSGNTIYF
TGTGCCAGCAGTGGAAGGTTGACAGTCTCTGGAAACACCATATATTTT
>NA|NA|TRBV9|TRBJ1-2
CASSMAGNYGYTF
TGCGCCAGCAGCATGGCAGGGAACTATGGCTACACCTTC